This TCR beta chain was obtained from a study of identical twins. TCRdb recomputed calls from the 5' RACE reads with MiXCR, one row per CDR3 protein. The repertoire holds some 630,000 distinct CDR3 sequences, with just over 7% as singletons. Comment on this clonotype: Its antigen remains unknown. Sequence at one end of the junction differs from germline and may be a read error.

Study outcomes and limitations: There was an excess of low generation probability in the out-of-frame alpha sequences that twins shared. Models underpredicted monozygotic twin sharing of out-of-frame TCR alpha.

The CDR3 consists of 13 residues. From germline, CDR1 is SQVTM and CDR2 ANQGSEA. A further study also used this sample, focusing on yellow fever vaccine responses in identical twins. That work contributes: After vaccination, twins' T cell response reportedly seemed partly convergent, partly personalized.

The chain employs TRBV29-1 and TRBJ2-6; D ambiguous. What was sequenced was PBMCs. This receptor was taken from a woman aged 18-29 years in good health. CDR3: CSVKEAGANVLTF. In DNA form, the CDR3 reads TGCAGCGTTAAAGAAGCTGGGGCCAACGTCCTGACTTTC.